These 17 T cell receptor beta chains originate from one sample sequenced in a study of identical twins. MiXCR, applied by TCRdb to the 5' RACE reads, yields one record per CDR3 protein. The sample has some 500,000 distinct CDR3 sequences; 14% are singletons. These data also featured in a second study, about yellow fever vaccine responses in identical twins.

Sequenced input: CD4+ T cells sorted from blood. These receptor sequences come from a woman under 30 in good health.

This clonotype was observed at least ten times. This sequence joins TRBV4-1 and TRBJ2-5; TRBD2 matches 7 bases. J lost 5 bases, V lost 1 base, and 10 bases had no gene match. Per germline, CDR1 MGHRA and CDR2 YSYEKL. The CDR3 is 16 amino acids. The CDR3: CASSQVGGREGETQYF. The CDR3 DNA follows: TGCGCCAGCAGCCAAGTTGGCGGCAGGGAGGGGGAGACCCAGTACTTC.

This clonotype was counted between two and nine times. The rearrangement links TRBV6-1 to TRBJ1-5; the D gene is possibly TRBD1 (5 bases). CDR1 and CDR2 from the germline V gene are MNHNS and SASEGT. Trimming shortened V by 7 bases and J by 3 bases, and 16 bases separated the two germline ends. CDR3 length: 15 amino acids. The CDR3 bases are TGTGCCAGCATCGAAGCGGGACGGCCCAATCAGCCCCAGCATTTT. It yields the protein CASIEAGRPNQPQHF.

The sample holds many counts of this clonotype. The V call is TRBV3-1, the J call TRBJ2-7; 7 bases are shared with TRBD1. V was clipped by 1 base and J by 6 bases; unmatched bases: 3. Germline assignment: CDR1 LGHDT and CDR2 YNNKEL (reference sequence). The CDR3 is made up of 13 amino acids. CDR3 amino acids: CASSQADRVEQYF. The CDR3 DNA is TGTGCCAGCAGCCAAGCCGACAGGGTCGAGCAGTACTTC.

The V gene is TRBV3-1, the J gene TRBJ2-7; 7 bases map to TRBD2. After removal of 4 bases from V and 1 base from J, the junction contained 4 bases not matched to a gene. Germline V gene sequence: CDR1 LGHDT, CDR2 YNNKEL (reference sequence). The CDR3 contains 14 residues. CDR3 sequence (DNA): TGTGCCAGCAGCCGGGGGGGGGAGTCCTACGAGCAGTACTTC. Encoded protein: CASSRGGESYEQYF.

Only a few counts were recorded for this clonotype. CDR3 residues: CASSYLGGSNEQFF. CDR3 coding DNA: TGTGCCAGCAGTTACCTTGGAGGGTCCAATGAGCAGTTCTTC. The chain uses TRBV6-5 and TRBJ2-1; possible D gene TRBD2, 6 bases. The germline V gene encodes CDR1 MNHEY and CDR2 SVGAGI. Trimming took off 2 bases at V and 6 bases at J, with 11 bases between the two ends. There are 14 residues in the CDR3.

Only a few counts were recorded for this clonotype. A much larger clone lies a single base off, so this may be a read error. The chain combines TRBV20-1 with TRBJ2-7, with 8 bases fitting TRBD2. With V trimmed by 5 bases and J by 6 bases, 12 bases remained unmatched. CDR1 DFQATT and CDR2 SNEGSKA come from the germline V gene (reference sequence). The length of the CDR3 is 14 residues. The CDR3 nucleotides are TGCAGTGCTCACGAGGGACCAGCGGGAGCCGAGCAGTACTTC. Translated, it gives CSAHEGPAGAEQYF.

This clonotype was picked up many times. This sequence joins TRBV5-1 and TRBJ2-7, with unresolved D. The germline V gene has CDR1 SGHRS and CDR2 YFSETQ. The CDR3 contains 13 residues. Trimming shortened V by 4 bases and J by 2 bases, and 10 bases separated the two germline ends. CDR3 protein: CASSVKTTYEQYF. The CDR3 nucleotides read TGCGCCAGCAGCGTGAAGACGACCTACGAGCAGTACTTC.

In this sample, this clonotype turned up a few times. This sequence joins TRBV20-1 and TRBJ2-1; TRBD2 matches 11 bases. CDR1 and CDR2 (germline): DFQATT, SNEGSKA (reference sequence). The length of the CDR3 is 13 residues. With 6 bases clipped from V and 10 bases from J, the junction kept 8 bases outside the gene matches. The CDR3 reads CSAMGLAEPEQFF. In DNA, the CDR3 is TGCAGTGCGATGGGACTAGCGGAACCCGAGCAGTTCTTC.

This chain connects TRBV5-1 to TRBJ2-1; D not certain. The CDR3 is made up of 14 amino acids. Germline V gene data show CDR1 as SGHRS and CDR2 as YFSETQ. Trimming shortened V by 4 bases and J by 0 bases, and 8 bases separated the two germline ends. As DNA, the CDR3 is TGCGCCAGCAGCCGGCCGAGCTCCTACAATGAGCAGTTCTTC. This sequence encodes CASSRPSSYNEQFF.

This clonotype came up a few times. The chain uses TRBV7-9 and TRBJ1-5; D is unclear. Germline-derived CDR1 and CDR2 are SEHNR and FQNEAQ (reference sequence). V was trimmed by 8 bases and J by 2 bases, leaving 10 bases between them. The CDR3 loop spans 13 amino acids. The CDR3 DNA is TGTGCCAGCTCCGGCAGCGGCAATCAGCCCCAGCATTTT. Translated: CASSGSGNQPQHF.

This clonotype has a count of ten or more. The gene calls are TRBV7-2 and TRBJ2-2; 8 bases fit TRBD2. CDR3 length equals 15 residues. The ends lost 4 bases at V and 0 bases at J; junction bases unmatched: 1. Germline CDR1 reads SGHTA; CDR2 reads FQGNSA. The CDR3 DNA reads TGTGCCAGCAGCTCGGGACTAGCGAACACCGGGGAGCTGTTTTTT. As protein: CASSSGLANTGELFF.

This clonotype was seen more than once but under ten times. The CDR3 is CASSPHEGNEQFF. DNA for the CDR3: TGTGCCAGCAGCCCCCACGAGGGGAATGAGCAGTTCTTC. The V gene is TRBV11-3, the J gene TRBJ2-1, with D perhaps matching TRBD1 or TRBD2 (5 bases each). The CDR3 is 13 amino acids. Germline V CDR1 and CDR2: SGHNT, YENEEA. V lost 5 bases to trimming and J lost 7 bases, with 12 bases between them.

This clonotype was detected a few times. The chain employs TRBV15 and TRBJ2-7; D not resolved. The CDR3 is 12 amino acids. Trimming took off 0 bases at V and 7 bases at J, with 7 bases between the two ends. CDR1 is LNHNV and CDR2 is YYDKDF in the germline V gene (reference sequence). CDR3 residues: CATSRDHREQYF. The CDR3 bases are TGTGCCACCAGCAGAGATCATCGAGAGCAGTACTTC.

This clonotype was seen more than once but under ten times. The chain recombines TRBV20-1 with TRBJ2-7, with TRBD2 identical over 7 bases. The CDR3 is 13 amino acids. From germline, CDR1 is DFQATT and CDR2 SNEGSKA (reference sequence). The V and J ends lost 7 bases and 6 bases, in that order; junction bases with no gene match: 12. CDR3 coding DNA: TGCAGTGTTACCGGGGGGACGGGATCCGAGCAGTACTTC. This sequence encodes CSVTGGTGSEQYF.

The V gene is TRBV11-2, the J gene TRBJ2-1; 8 bases align to TRBD2. The CDR3 extends over 14 amino acids. V shed 4 bases, J shed 9 bases, and the junction held 8 bases outside the gene matches. Germline V gene sequence: CDR1 SGHAT, CDR2 FQNNGV. CDR3 sequence (DNA): TGTGCCAGCAGCTCCCTTCGGGGGGGCGGTGAGCAGTTCTTC. Translated: CASSSLRGGGEQFF.

In this sample, this clonotype turned up a few times. V gene TRBV7-2 combines with J gene TRBJ2-1; TRBD1 aligns across 8 bases. V was clipped by 8 bases and J by 12 bases; unmatched bases: 3. CDR3 size: 10 residues. Germline V gives CDR1 SGHTA, CDR2 FQGNSA. The CDR3 protein is CASGTGAQFF. The CDR3 coding sequence is TGTGCCAGCGGGACAGGAGCGCAGTTCTTC.

In this sample, this clonotype turned up a few times. The chain employs TRBV11-2 and TRBJ2-4; no reliable D call. V lost 5 bases and J lost 6, with 8 bases in between. Germline V gene sequence: CDR1 SGHAT, CDR2 FQNNGV. The CDR3 spans 12 residues. The CDR3 DNA is TGTGCCAGCAGCATGGTCCTAAACATTCAGTACTTC. Its translation: CASSMVLNIQYF. Full variable domain (missing parts from reference TRBV11-2 and TRBJ2-4): EAGVAQSPRYKIIEKRQSVAFWCNPISGHATLYWYQQILGQGPKLLIQFQNNGVVDDSQLPKDRFSAERLKGVDSTLKIQPAKLEDSAVYLCASSMVLNIQYFGAGTRLSVL.